These T cell receptor beta chains were read from a single sample in a study of CD8+ T cells in alopecia areata. The assay was immunoSEQ multiplex PCR, and TCRdb's table has in-frame clones only and misses some. The sample includes about 130,000 clones, approximately 49% of them seen just once. The specimen comprised CD8+ T cells sorted from blood, sampled at week 0. Receptor source: a human donor with alopecia areata. Each CDR3 is given with its conserved first and last residue. A D gene is named only where the DNA matches it firmly.

j_call	v_call	d_call	cdr3_aa
TRBJ1-1	TRBV6-5	NA	CASSYSGANTEAFF
TRBJ1-1	TRBV7-8	NA	CASSHRSGGGPEAFF
TRBJ2-7	TRBV30	TRBD1	CASSQGTGSYEQYF
TRBJ2-7	TRBV27	TRBD1	CASSWGQGVGYEQYF
TRBJ2-1	TRBV27	NA	CASAARGPEQFF
TRBJ2-3	TRBV5-1	NA	CASSLAEGNTDTQYF
TRBJ2-3	TRBV21-1	NA	CASSAPGLAGGEVDTQYF
TRBJ1-2	TRBV30	NA	CACEGLRRGYTF
TRBJ2-7	TRBV30	TRBD1	CAWSSQGATYEQYF
TRBJ2-1	TRBV7-9	TRBD1	CASSPRTGVHNEQFF
TRBJ2-7	TRBV13	NA	CASSLISGYEQYF
TRBJ2-2	TRBV4-1	NA	CASSQVGDGELFF
TRBJ1-6	TRBV12-5	NA	CASNEGVLYNSPLHF
TRBJ2-7	TRBV5-6	NA	CASSLEGRYEQYF
TRBJ2-7	TRBV6-5	NA	CASSSGADYEQYF
TRBJ1-1	TRBV23-1	NA	CASSQSSLNRNTEAFF
TRBJ2-7	TRBV5-6	NA	CASSKRISAYEQYF
TRBJ2-5	TRBV7-9	NA	CASSQGSITYQETQYF
TRBJ2-2	TRBV7-8	NA	CASSLVGQITGELFF
TRBJ2-7	TRBV10-3	NA	CAINKGTAWTPYEQYF
TRBJ2-7	TRBV13	NA	CASRSAGSSYEQYF
TRBJ2-7	TRBV4-2	NA	CASSQDPGHEQYF
TRBJ2-7	TRBV6-1	NA	CASSEGLNSYEQYF
TRBJ2-7	TRBV11-2	TRBD1	CASSFSGGYEQYF
TRBJ2-1	TRBV29-1	TRBD1	CSVEGQGQEDNEQFF
TRBJ2-1	TRBV19	NA	CASMGTYNEQFF
TRBJ2-2	TRBV5-1	TRBD1	CASSSTGGRDTGELFF
TRBJ1-2	TRBV30	NA	CAWSNERSNYGYTF
TRBJ2-2	TRBV4-2	TRBD2	CASSQTTSGGPEELFF
TRBJ1-2	TRBV29-1	NA	CSVDSDRSYGYTF
TRBJ2-5	TRBV30	TRBD2	CAWSVLAGEETQYF
TRBJ1-2	TRBV29-1	NA	CSVQTELHYGYTF
TRBJ1-1	TRBV19	NA	CASSTDGQLDEAFF
TRBJ2-7	TRBV14	TRBD1	CASSHGQGPYEQYF
TRBJ1-2	TRBV2	TRBD1	CASRDRGRVYTF
TRBJ1-5	TRBV14	NA	CASSSGGRNQPQHF
TRBJ2-1	TRBV5-5	NA	CASSPPVGGTYNEQFF
TRBJ2-1	TRBV19	NA	CASSRRTGGEQFF